This T cell receptor beta chain was documented in a study of T-cell memory formation after mild COVID-19. Worth noting for this clonotype: Its target is unknown.

Overall study findings and caveats: Cross-reactive memory apparently joined, as some responding clones appeared in pre-infection memory.

This CDR3 region has 13 residues. Germline V CDR1 and CDR2: SEHNR, FQNEAQ (reference sequence). The ends were cut back, 3 bases at V and 6 bases at J, with 8 bases in the middle. In TCRdb, the 5' RACE reads were re-called with MiXCR into one record per CDR3 protein. In the table there are around 200,000 distinct CDR3 sequences, 20% to 25% of which are singletons. Sequenced input: PBMCs or a T cell subset sorted from them (not recorded which). The chain recombines TRBV7-9 with TRBJ2-2; no reliable D call. The sequence was collected from an adult woman who had mild COVID-19 (a few samples of this study predate the infection). Cell type and time point are not known. DNA of the CDR3: TGTGCCAGCAGCTTCTGGGGATCCGGGGAGCTGTTTTTT. It is translated as CASSFWGSGELFF.